One T cell receptor beta chain is described in this entry. Its antigen is undetermined. These data belong to a study of PD-L1 blockade in urothelial cancer. Across the whole study: Men with urothelial cancer arising in the bladder made up about 85% of the roughly 29 patients. Analyzed time points were 3 weeks (second dose) and 6 weeks after therapy began.

The method was immunoSEQ multiplex PCR; TCRdb's version includes in-frame clones alone and lacks a portion of them. The table records around 100,000 clones, 87% of them present only once. V was clipped by 2 bases and J by 5 bases; unmatched bases: 7. Germline V gives CDR1 SGHAT, CDR2 FQNNGV. The CDR3 length is 16 residues. Study-level results: Pretreatment TCR clonality in blood under the median foretold superior survival.

This sample's time point: pretreatment peripheral blood. Between 1 and 8 samples, pretreatment and on-treatment, were given by each patient. The sample was PBMCs, taken around atezolizumab (anti-PD-L1) treatment. This TCR was recovered from a man aged 55 to 70 with urothelial cancer. J is TRBJ2-5 and V is TRBV11-2, with 11 nucleotides matching TRBD2. CDR3: CASSLLLAGGGETQYF. The CDR3 region has the DNA TGTGCCAGCAGCTTATTGCTAGCGGGAGGTGGGGAGACCCAGTACTTC. Variable domain in full (rest from reference TRBV11-2 and TRBJ2-5): EAGVAQSPRYKIIEKRQSVAFWCNPISGHATLYWYQQILGQGPKLLIQFQNNGVVDDSQLPKDRFSAERLKGVDSTLKIQPAKLEDSAVYLCASSLLLAGGGETQYFGPGTRLLVL.